This T cell receptor beta chain was sequenced during a study of cytomegalovirus exposure and HLA in healthy donors. Study results and caveats: Upon later analysis, TCR association rates were observed to vary by HLA locus, being highest for DRB1 and lowest for HLA-C. The sole available immune exposure information was CMV serostatus. The majority of TCR sequences were rare, yet some public TCRs appeared in many donors.

The PCR used 60 Vbeta and 13 Jbeta primers. In the authors' methods: The count from a later analysis was about 80 million unique TCR beta chains, some 10 million of them shared. TCRdb's table, derived via immunoSEQ multiplex PCR, lists solely in-frame clones and lacks some. That table furnishes V, J and clone size, whereas the DNA furnished D and trimming. The sample carries about 97,000 clones, roughly 85% recorded once. About this clone: Its antigen is currently unknown.

The CDR3 runs to 18 residues. The V gene end was trimmed by 3 bases and the J gene end by 7 bases; junction bases not matched to a gene: 14. The V gene's germline CDR1 is LGHNA and CDR2 YNFKEQ. The sequenced sample consisted of PBMCs. The V and J genes are TRBV4-2 and TRBJ1-6; TRBD1 matches at 8 bases. This receptor was obtained from a young man in good health and CMV-seronegative. The DNA of the CDR3 is TGTGCCAGCAGCCAGGAGCGGCAGGGGGCTAATCGGAATTCACCCCTCCACTTT. This codes for CASSQERQGANRNSPLHF.